This TCR beta chain was retrieved from a study of blood T cell repertoires in COVID-19. This clone was seen only once. The V and J ends lost 4 bases and 3 bases respectively, with 15 bases between them. The CDR3 extends over 15 amino acids. Germline loops: CDR1 SGHRS, CDR2 YFSETQ. Clones were read by immunoSEQ multiplex PCR, and TCRdb kept only the in-frame ones, dropping some. The sample lists about 150,000 clones; about nine tenths were seen once. The origin of this receptor is a woman in her 70s with acute or convalescent COVID-19. Sequenced sample: peripheral blood. The chain is built from TRBV5-1 and TRBJ2-3; D unresolved. CDR3 loop: CASSPSGYFTDTQYF. The CDR3, as DNA: TGCGCCAGCAGCCCTTCAGGATATTTTACAGATACGCAGTATTTT.